Included here is one T cell receptor (beta chain) sequence, with context. Its antigen is not identified. Generated by immunoSEQ multiplex PCR, the TCRdb table keeps only in-frame clones and is missing some. The sample lists more than 90,000 clones, around 84% occurring once. This CDR3 comprises 13 residues. Germline-derived CDR1 and CDR2 are LNHDA and SQIVND (reference sequence). Trimming shortened V by 4 bases and J by 6 bases, and 12 bases separated the two germline ends. The entry originates in a study of T cell responses to AZD1222 COVID-19 vaccine. About the research overall: Doses given second, at about 4 or about 12 weeks, were pooled.

Study-wide findings and caveats: Regions 160-218 and 743-854 held dominance among vaccine-associated CD4 TCRs, which spanned spike.

The chain uses TRBV19 and TRBJ1-1; unclear D gene. The source of this sequence is an adult in good health. The source material was peripheral blood, sampled on day 0 of AZD1222 vaccination. The CDR3 sequence: CASSTMADAEAFF. DNA of the CDR3: TGTGCCAGTAGTACGATGGCAGACGCTGAAGCTTTCTTT. Combining the CDR3 with reference TRBV19 and TRBJ1-1 gives the whole variable domain DGGITQSPKYLFRKEGQNVTLSCEQNLNHDAMYWYRQDPGQGLRLIYYSQIVNDFQKGDIAEGYSVSREKKESFPLTVTSAQKNPTAFYLCASSTMADAEAFFGQGTRLTVV.